The next 13 T cell receptor beta chains were all read from a single sample in a study of regulatory T cells in long-lasting Graves disease. In building TCR beta libraries, iRepertoire HTBI primers were used together with Arm-PCR of CDR3 regions. A single record per CDR3 protein comes from TCRdb applying MiXCR to the multiplex PCR reads. The sample records about 430,000 distinct CDR3 sequences, about 21% being singletons. Time point defined: persistent/refractory GD, antithyroid drugs over 5 years with positive TRAb. The TCR library was prepared using RNA isolated from PBMCs. The sample consisted of peripheral blood mononuclear cells (PBMCs), taken when the disease was refractory, from a patient treated with antithyroid drugs. Receptors originate from a female donor with Graves disease.

The rearrangement links TRBV6-4 to TRBJ1-1; D is ambiguous. CDR1 is MRHNA and CDR2 is SNTAGT in the germline V gene. CDR3 size: 14 residues. Trimming took off 7 bases at V and 2 bases at J, with 14 bases between the two ends. The CDR3 DNA reads TGTGCCAGCAAGGTCGCCGGGTTCAACACTGAAGCTTTCTTT. The encoded protein is CASKVAGFNTEAFF.

In the case of this clonotype: A read error may be the cause here, since a much bigger clone is one base away. The CDR3 DNA reads TGCAGTGCTGGAGATCAGGGCAGACAAAACCAATTCTATGGCTACACCTTC. Translated: CSAGDQGRQNQFYGYTF. The chain joins TRBV20-1 to TRBJ1-2; D might be TRBD1 (5 bases). Germline CDR1 is DFQATT and CDR2 is SNEGSKA (reference sequence). This CDR3 has 17 amino acids.

The rearrangement links TRBV7-8 to TRBJ2-5; 7 bases are a match to TRBD1. The ends lost 5 bases at V and 0 bases at J; junction bases unmatched: 12. The CDR3 is 17 residues long. Germline V gene sequence: CDR1 SGHVS, CDR2 FQNEAQ. The CDR3 sequence is CASSPRTTGSYQETQYF. As DNA, the CDR3 is TGTGCCAGCAGCCCGCGGACGACAGGGTCGTACCAAGAGACCCAGTACTTC.

The sample holds many counts of this clonotype. The chain uses TRBV10-3 and TRBJ2-7; 10 bases align to TRBD2. V lost 4 bases, J lost 3 bases, and 9 bases stayed unmatched. Germline CDR1 and CDR2: ENHRY and SYGVKD. The CDR3 consists of 16 residues. CDR3 amino acids: CAISGGGTSVFYEQYF. The CDR3 DNA sequence: TGTGCCATCAGTGGGGGGGGGACTAGCGTTTTCTACGAGCAGTACTTC.

For this clonotype: A far larger clone is only one base removed, so a read error is likely. The V gene is TRBV6-1, the J gene TRBJ2-7; unclear D gene. Looked up from germline, CDR1 is MNHNS and CDR2 is SASEGT. The CDR3 is 11 residues long. Trimming left V 6 bases short and J 1 base short, with 4 bases between. CDR3 sequence reads: CASRESYEQYF. The CDR3 DNA is TGTGCCAGCAGAGAGTCCTACGAGCAGTACTTC.

This clonotype was counted many times. V and J are TRBV2 and TRBJ2-7; D remains unclear. Looked up from germline, CDR1 is SNHLY and CDR2 is FYNNEI. Deletions cut 1 base from V and 3 bases from J, with 10 bases between. The CDR3 contains 14 residues. In nucleotides, the CDR3 is TGTGCCAGCAGTGAAGGAGTCGCGTACTACGAGCAGTACTTC. It is translated as CASSEGVAYYEQYF.

This clonotype was seen at least ten times. The rearrangement uses TRBV20-1 and TRBJ2-5, with a possible D match to TRBD2 (5 bases). The V and J ends lost 5 bases and 1 base respectively, with 8 bases between them. Per the germline V gene, CDR1 is DFQATT and CDR2 is SNEGSKA (reference sequence). The CDR3 spans 12 residues. The CDR3 DNA follows: TGCAGTGCTCGGAGGAGCCAAGAGACCCAGTACTTC. This translates into CSARRSQETQYF.

Comment on this clonotype: This may arise from a read error, as a much more abundant clone is one base away. The chain combines TRBV3-1 with TRBJ1-2; 7 bases are a match to TRBD1. CDR1 is LGHDT and CDR2 is YNNKEL in the germline V gene (reference sequence). CDR3 size: 13 residues. In DNA, the CDR3 is TGTGCCTGCAGCCTCGACAGGGACTATGGCTACACCTTC. Residues: CACSLDRDYGYTF.

This clonotype was detected only a few times. The genes are TRBV9 and TRBJ1-1; TRBD1 matches 12 bases. CDR3 length: 16 amino acids. J was trimmed by 5 bases and V by 2 bases; bases with no gene match: 7. CDR1 and CDR2 (germline): SGDLS, YYNGEE. The CDR3 here is CASSVTGQGAGTEAFF. The CDR3 DNA is TGTGCCAGCAGCGTTACGGGACAGGGGGCAGGGACTGAAGCTTTCTTT.

This clonotype was detected ten times or more. The chain recombines TRBV15 with TRBJ2-5; 7 positions match TRBD2. Losses at the gene ends were 0 bases for V and 4 bases for J; bases not matched to a gene: 5. Germline V gene data show CDR1 as LNHNV and CDR2 as YYDKDF (reference sequence). The CDR3 runs 15 residues. The CDR3 region has the DNA TGTGCCACCAGCAGAGATCATGCTAGCGGAGAGACCCAGTACTTC. Protein sequence: CATSRDHASGETQYF. The full variable domain, with the rest looked up from reference TRBV15 and TRBJ2-5, is DAMVIQNPRYQVTQFGKPVTLSCSQTLNHNVMYWYQQKSSQAPKLLFHYYDKDFNNEADTPDNFQSRRPNTSFCFLDIRSPGLGDTAMYLCATSRDHASGETQYFGPGTRLLVL.

This clonotype was seen a few times. The chain joins TRBV5-6 to TRBJ2-2; TRBD1 or TRBD2 may be the D gene (5 bases each). The CDR3 has 14 amino acids. V was pared by 3 bases and J by 3 bases, with 9 bases between. Germline V CDR1 and CDR2: SGHDT, YYEEEE. The DNA of the CDR3 is TGTGCCAGCAGCTCCCGGGACCACACCGGGGAGCTGTTTTTT. Translating it yields CASSSRDHTGELFF.

Many counts were recorded for this clonotype. The V and J genes are TRBV20-1 and TRBJ2-7; D may be TRBD2 (6 bases). Germline CDR1 and CDR2: DFQATT and SNEGSKA (reference sequence). CDR3 size: 13 residues. Trimming removed 1 base from V and 6 bases from J, with 13 bases in between. The CDR3: CSARGPLASEQYF. DNA for the CDR3: TGCAGTGCTAGAGGTCCACTAGCTTCCGAGCAGTACTTC.

The gene calls are TRBV2 and TRBJ2-5; 16 positions agree with TRBD2. Germline loops: CDR1 SNHLY, CDR2 FYNNEI. The CDR3 sequence is 16 residues long. V lost 6 bases to trimming and J lost 5 bases; unmatched junction nucleotides: 6. Here the CDR3 reads CASRGLAGGPSETQYF. In DNA, the CDR3 is TGTGCCAGCAGGGGACTAGCGGGAGGGCCAAGTGAGACCCAGTACTTC. Full variable domain (outside the CDR3, taken from reference TRBV2 and TRBJ2-5): EPEVTQTPSHQVTQMGQEVILRCVPISNHLYFYWYRQILGQKVEFLVSFYNNEISEKSEIFDDQFSVERPDGSNFTLKIRSTKLEDSAMYFCASRGLAGGPSETQYFGPGTRLLVL.